These 20 T cell receptor beta chains originate from one sample sequenced in a study of CD8+CD57+ T cells in acquired aplastic anemia. The template for TCR beta VDJ and CDR3 sequence profiling was genomic DNA. In TCRdb, the reads were re-called with MiXCR into one record per CDR3 protein. The top ten clones hold around 28% of a sample with some 210,000 distinct CDR3 sequences, approximately 60% of them seen once. The sequencing input was sorted CD4+, CD8+, or CD8+CD57+ T cells (not recorded which) from PBMCs. The origin of the receptors is a human donor in good health.

V and J are TRBV24-1 and TRBJ2-2; either TRBD1 or TRBD2 may fit D (5 bases each). Trimming took 10 bases from V and 1 from J, leaving 12 bases between them. The CDR3 covers 14 residues. Germline V gene lookup returns CDR1 KGHDR and CDR2 SFDVKD. The CDR3, as DNA: TGTGCCACTACCGGGACGGAGAACACCGGGGAGCTGTTTTTT. Protein product: CATTGTENTGELFF.

This rearrangement joins TRBV2 to TRBJ1-1; D is undetermined. Germline V CDR1 and CDR2: SNHLY, FYNNEI. Trimming pared 6 bases from V and 5 bases from J, leaving 13 bases between. The CDR3 sequence is 13 residues long. The CDR3 DNA reads TGTGCCAGCAGAACCCAAGTAGGTACTGAAGCTTTCTTT. Residues: CASRTQVGTEAFF.

This clonotype was seen only a few times. The rearrangement links TRBV7-8 to TRBJ2-5; 9 bases line up with TRBD1. The trim removed 2 bases at V and 1 base at J, leaving 5 bases unmatched. Germline values: CDR1 SGHVS, CDR2 FQNEAQ. The length of the CDR3 is 16 residues. The CDR3 region is CASSLSGTGIQETQYF. The DNA of the CDR3 is TGTGCCAGCAGCTTATCCGGGACAGGGATCCAAGAGACCCAGTACTTC. Using reference TRBV7-8 and TRBJ2-5 for the parts outside the CDR3, the full variable domain is GAGVSQSPRYKVAKRGQDVALRCDPISGHVSLFWYQQALGQGPEFLTYFQNEAQLDKSGLPSDRFFAERPEGSVSTLKIQRTQQEDSAVYLCASSLSGTGIQETQYFGPGTRLLVL.

This clonotype was counted many times. The chain recombines TRBV15 with TRBJ1-2, with D perhaps TRBD1 (5 bases). V shed 0 bases and J shed 4 bases, with 18 bases lying between them. The length of the CDR3 is 17 residues. CDR1 is LNHNV, CDR2 YYDKDF, per germline (reference sequence). CDR3 region: CATSREYGDLRAYGYTF. CDR3 coding DNA: TGTGCCACCAGCAGAGAATACGGGGACCTAAGGGCCTATGGCTACACCTTC.

The chain employs TRBV19 and TRBJ1-1, with TRBD1 as a possible D gene (6 bases). The length of the CDR3 is 15 residues. The germline V gene has CDR1 LNHDA and CDR2 SQIVND (reference sequence). V was pared by 4 bases and J by 1 base, with 13 bases between. The CDR3 DNA follows: TGTGCCAGTAGTAGACCCGGGACATCGAACACTGAAGCTTTCTTT. Translating it yields CASSRPGTSNTEAFF.

The rearrangement joins TRBV9 to TRBJ1-5; D is perhaps TRBD1 (6 bases). The length of the CDR3 is 14 residues. Trimming took off 0 bases at V and 7 bases at J, with 11 bases between the two ends. Germline V lookup: CDR1 SGDLS, CDR2 YYNGEE. The CDR3 region is CASSVGGPGQPQHF. Written as DNA, the CDR3 is TGTGCCAGCAGCGTAGGGGGGCCCGGACAGCCCCAGCATTTT.

V usage is TRBV11-3 and J usage is TRBJ2-1, with 9 bases identical to TRBD2. The germline V gene encodes CDR1 SGHNT and CDR2 YENEEA. This CDR3 has 19 amino acids. J gave up 0 bases and V 6 bases, and 15 bases lay outside the gene matches. The CDR3 sequence is CASSGRGGGLSSSYNEQFF. CDR3 coding DNA: TGTGCCAGCAGTGGACGCGGGGGGGGGCTCTCAAGCTCCTACAATGAGCAGTTCTTC.

The rearrangement uses TRBV7-8 and TRBJ2-3, with 16 bases that match TRBD2. Germline CDR1 and CDR2: SGHVS and FQNEAQ. V trimming: 0 bases; J trimming: 10 bases; junction bases outside the gene matches: 4. The CDR3 runs 16 residues. In nucleotides, the CDR3 is TGTGCCAGCAGCTTAGCGGGACTAGCGGGGGGGAGGTCGCAGTATTTT. Translating gives CASSLAGLAGGRSQYF.

The sample holds one count of this clonotype. The chain combines TRBV2 with TRBJ2-1, with 9 bases aligning to TRBD2. The germline V gene encodes CDR1 SNHLY and CDR2 FYNNEI. Trimming removed 8 bases from V and 6 bases from J; junction bases left unmatched: 17. The CDR3 spans 17 residues. CDR3 in amino acids: CASLEGHGGRAINEQFF. Written as DNA, the CDR3 is TGTGCCAGCCTTGAAGGTCATGGCGGGAGGGCCATCAATGAGCAGTTCTTC.

The genes are TRBV19 and TRBJ2-4, with TRBD1 as a possible D gene (8 bases). Germline values: CDR1 LNHDA, CDR2 SQIVND (reference sequence). The V gene lost 3 bases and the J gene lost 0 bases, with 30 bases spanning the gap. This CDR3 has 22 residues. The CDR3 here is CASSIGGTGLPRGILAKNIQYF. CDR3 DNA: TGTGCCAGTAGTATCGGGGGGACAGGATTGCCCCGGGGAATCCTAGCCAAAAACATTCAGTACTTC. Supplemented by reference TRBV19 and TRBJ2-4, the full variable domain reads DGGITQSPKYLFRKEGQNVTLSCEQNLNHDAMYWYRQDPGQGLRLIYYSQIVNDFQKGDIAEGYSVSREKKESFPLTVTSAQKNPTAFYLCASSIGGTGLPRGILAKNIQYFGAGTRLSVL.

The chain couples TRBV20-1 to TRBJ1-2, with a tentative D call TRBD1 (5 bases). Germline lookup yields CDR1 DFQATT and CDR2 SNEGSKA (reference sequence). The V end lost 4 bases, the J end lost 2 bases, and 8 bases lay between the germline ends. The CDR3 is 12 amino acids. Written as DNA, the CDR3 is TGCAGTGCTACTTCAGGGAACTATGGCTACACCTTC. Translation: CSATSGNYGYTF.

The chain links TRBV20-1 to TRBJ2-7; 7 positions agree with TRBD2. This CDR3 comprises 15 residues. Germline CDR1 and CDR2: DFQATT and SNEGSKA (reference sequence). After removal of 3 bases from V and 3 bases from J, the junction contained 11 bases not matched to a gene. CDR3 DNA sequence: TGCAGTGCTAGGGAGGCTAGCGGAGGGAACTACGAGCAGTACTTC. This gives the protein CSAREASGGNYEQYF.

This clonotype was detected many times. This chain uses TRBV4-1 with TRBJ1-3, with a tentative D call TRBD1 (5 bases). CDR1 is MGHRA and CDR2 is YSYEKL in the germline V gene. The germline V and J ends were trimmed by 0 bases and 0 bases, with 6 bases remaining between them. The CDR3 loop spans 15 amino acids. The CDR3 loop is CASSQETDSGNTIYF. CDR3 DNA sequence: TGCGCCAGCAGCCAAGAGACAGACTCTGGAAACACCATATATTTT.

The chain has TRBV9 and TRBJ2-1; tentatively, D is TRBD2 (5 bases). Trimming pared 2 bases from V and 0 bases from J, leaving 12 bases between. CDR1 and CDR2 (germline): SGDLS, YYNGEE. CDR3 length equals 16 residues. The CDR3 nucleotides are TGTGCCAGCAGCGTTACAAGGGAGAGCTCCTACAATGAGCAGTTCTTC. Its translation: CASSVTRESSYNEQFF.

The gene calls are TRBV13 and TRBJ2-5, with TRBD2 matching over 9 bases. The length of the CDR3 is 15 residues. J was trimmed by 5 bases and V by 7 bases; bases with no gene match: 11. CDR1 is PRHDT, CDR2 FYEKMQ, per germline (reference sequence). The CDR3 sequence: CASKNRREGEETQYF. CDR3 DNA: TGTGCCAGCAAGAATCGGCGGGAGGGCGAGGAGACCCAGTACTTC.

This clonotype was recorded a few times. CDR3 sequence: CASSFTGGETQYF. The DNA for the CDR3 is TGTGCCAGCAGCTTTACGGGGGGAGAGACCCAGTACTTC. The chain has TRBV7-8 and TRBJ2-5, with 7 bases identical to TRBD2. The germline V gene has CDR1 SGHVS and CDR2 FQNEAQ. CDR3 length: 13 residues. The J segment lost 4 bases and the V segment lost 3 bases, leaving 2 bases of the junction unmatched.

This clonotype has more than one count but fewer than ten. V and J are TRBV2 and TRBJ1-1; maybe TRBD1 (5 bases). CDR1 is SNHLY, CDR2 FYNNEI, per germline. Trimming took 11 bases from V and 10 from J, leaving 14 bases between them. The CDR3 extends over 10 amino acids. In DNA, the CDR3 is TGTGCCCACTGGGGGGTGGTAGCTTTCTTT. Translating gives CAHWGVVAFF.

Many counts were recorded for this clonotype. The chain carries TRBV5-5 and TRBJ2-4, with 8 bases identical to TRBD2. The CDR3 length is 17 residues. The germline gives CDR1 SGHKS, CDR2 YYEKEE (reference sequence). The trim removed 4 bases at V and 0 bases at J, leaving 9 bases unmatched. The CDR3 bases are TGTGCCAGCAGCCTCAGTAGCGGGACCTTAGCCAAAAACATTCAGTACTTC. Its translation: CASSLSSGTLAKNIQYF.

This rearrangement joins TRBV7-9 to TRBJ1-1; 9 positions match TRBD1. This CDR3 spans 15 amino acids. Trimming at V came to 4 bases and at J to 1 base, leaving 4 bases not matched to a gene. From germline, CDR1 is SEHNR and CDR2 FQNEAQ (reference sequence). CDR3 sequence: CASSSWTGANTEAFF. The CDR3 nucleotides are TGTGCCAGCAGCTCTTGGACAGGGGCGAACACTGAAGCTTTCTTT.

Concerning this clonotype itself: The CDR3 does not close with the conserved phenylalanine or tryptophan, likely indicating a read error. The chain couples TRBV7-8 to TRBJ1-1, with 7 bases aligning to TRBD1. The CDR3 covers 12 residues. Trimming took 3 bases from V and 7 from J; bases not matched to a gene: 2. CDR1 is SGHVS and CDR2 is FQNEAQ in the germline V gene. The CDR3 sequence: CASSFRQGEAFL. CDR3 in DNA: TGTGCCAGCAGCTTTAGACAGGGTGAAGCTTTCCTT.